This is a list of T cell receptor beta chains from one sample in a study of blood T cells in healthy people across ages. Via MiXCR, TCRdb re-called the 5' RACE reads, giving one row per CDR3 protein. The table lists roughly 1,500,000 distinct CDR3 sequences, about 40% of them singletons, with 6.5% to 10% in the top ten. Sequenced: blood. These receptors all come from a woman aged 18-29 years in good health. Both conserved end residues are part of each CDR3. D genes are given only for firm matches. Clone size appears in some rows only: once, few, many, or a class for an expanded clone.

CASSPQGTQETQFF TGTGCCAGCTCACCACAGGGGACTCAAGAGACCCAGTTCTTC NA TRBJ2-1 few TRBV18
CASSLSGTAHEQYF TGTGCCAGCAGTTTATCGGGGACAGCCCACGAGCAGTACTTC TRBD1 TRBJ2-7 NA TRBV27
CSAGTDLRTSSYNEQFF TGCAGTGCTGGGACCGACCTTAGGACGTCCTCCTACAATGAGCAGTTCTTC NA TRBJ2-1 NA TRBV20-1
CASSLTGQGANGYTF TGCGCCAGCAGCTTGACCGGACAGGGGGCGAATGGCTACACCTTC TRBD1 TRBJ1-2 NA TRBV5-1
CASSGGQGHLWGYTF TGTGCCAGCAGCGGGGGACAGGGGCATCTCTGGGGCTACACCTTC TRBD1 TRBJ1-2 NA TRBV9
CSAPAGRDTDTQYF TGCAGTGCCCCCGCCGGGAGGGACACAGATACGCAGTATTTT TRBD2 TRBJ2-3 few TRBV20-1
CASSVGASGSRGYTF TGTGCCAGCAGCGTTGGGGCCTCAGGAAGTAGAGGCTACACCTTC NA TRBJ1-2 few TRBV7-8
CATSDAQGNNEQFF TGTGCCACCAGTGATGCCCAGGGGAACAATGAGCAGTTCTTC NA TRBJ2-1 NA TRBV24-1
CASSLIAKDTQYF TGTGCCAGCAGTTTAATTGCAAAGGATACGCAGTATTTT NA TRBJ2-3 few TRBV27
CASSLGTAGYGYTF TGTGCCAGCAGCCTCGGGACAGCCGGCTATGGCTACACCTTC TRBD1 TRBJ1-2 NA TRBV2
CASSRSTSYTGELFF TGTGCCAGCAGCCGATCAACTAGCTACACCGGGGAGCTGTTTTTT NA TRBJ2-2 NA TRBV7-2
CASSGTGTGSYEQYF TGTGCCAGCAGCGGAACCGGGACAGGTTCCTACGAGCAGTACTTC TRBD1 TRBJ2-7 few TRBV7-9
CAGSGTGRTEAFF TGTGCCGGCTCAGGGACAGGGCGGACTGAAGCTTTCTTT TRBD1 TRBJ1-1 NA TRBV18
CAIMRGLQREDYEQYF TGTGCCATCATGAGGGGGCTGCAGCGGGAGGACTACGAGCAGTACTTC TRBD2 TRBJ2-7 NA TRBV10-3
CASSFGSREQYF TGTGCCAGCAGTTTTGGTTCACGGGAGCAGTACTTC NA TRBJ2-7 few TRBV12-3/TRBV12-4
CSVENPREETNVLTF TGCAGCGTTGAGAATCCTAGAGAAGAGACCAACGTCCTGACTTTC NA TRBJ2-6 NA TRBV29-1
CASSGVGLRADTQYF TGTGCCAGCAGTGGGGTCGGACTAAGAGCCGATACGCAGTATTTT NA TRBJ2-3 few TRBV11-2
CASSSQLANSPLHF TGTGCCAGCAGTTCACAGTTAGCTAATTCACCCCTCCACTTT NA TRBJ1-6 few TRBV6-6
CASSKRGPGPGNVLTF TGTGCCAGCAGCAAAAGGGGACCGGGTCCGGGGAACGTCCTGACTTTC NA TRBJ2-6 NA TRBV21-1
CASSPGDNSYEQYF TGTGCCAGCAGCCCTGGGGACAATTCCTACGAGCAGTACTTC NA TRBJ2-7 few TRBV5-4
CASSVAGSSYNSPLHF TGTGCCAGCAGCGTAGCCGGGAGCTCCTATAATTCACCCCTCCACTTT NA TRBJ1-6 NA TRBV9
CATSEGTGKYEQFF TGTGCCACCAGCGAAGGGACAGGGAAGTACGAGCAGTTCTTC TRBD1 TRBJ2-1 NA TRBV15
CSVDLAGETQYF TGCAGCGTTGATTTAGCGGGAGAGACCCAGTACTTC TRBD2 TRBJ2-5 few TRBV29-1
CASSEMAGGTYEQYF TGTGCCAGCAGTGAAATGGCTGGGGGGACCTACGAGCAGTACTTC NA TRBJ2-7 NA TRBV25-1
CASSQGGRDTGELFF TGTGCCAGCAGCCAAGGGGGGAGAGACACCGGGGAGCTGTTTTTT NA TRBJ2-2 few TRBV4-2
CASRILHKQETQYF TGTGCCAGCAGGATCCTACATAAGCAAGAGACCCAGTACTTC NA TRBJ2-5 NA TRBV2
CASSLDASGVEQYF TGCGCCAGCAGCTTGGATGCTAGCGGGGTAGAGCAGTACTTC TRBD2 TRBJ2-7 many TRBV5-1
CASSSLAGVWYNEQFF TGTGCCAGCAGCAGTTTAGCGGGGGTTTGGTACAATGAGCAGTTCTTC TRBD2 TRBJ2-1 NA TRBV7-9
CASTSLLGSYEQYF TGTGCCAGCACCTCTCTCCTGGGCTCCTACGAGCAGTACTTC NA TRBJ2-7 NA TRBV6-6
CSAGVRRMNTEAFF TGCAGTGCTGGGGTCAGGCGGATGAACACTGAAGCTTTCTTT NA TRBJ1-1 few TRBV20-1
CASKYGTGAYNEQYF TGTGCCAGCAAGTACGGGACAGGGGCATACAATGAGCAGTACTTC TRBD1 TRBJ2-7 few TRBV6-1
CASSQGGGSLQPQHF TGTGCCAGCAGCCAGGGGGGAGGGAGTCTTCAGCCCCAGCATTTT NA TRBJ1-5 NA TRBV3-1
CASSPRTGGNMNTEAFF TGCGCCAGCAGCCCCCGGACAGGGGGGAACATGAACACTGAAGCTTTCTTT TRBD1 TRBJ1-1 few TRBV5-1
CSAREGTVSYEQYF TGCAGCGCACGCGAAGGGACGGTCTCCTACGAGCAGTACTTC NA TRBJ2-7 NA TRBV29-1
CASSPLVREGGTPQETQYF TGTGCCAGCAGCCCCCTTGTGCGGGAGGGAGGCACCCCCCAAGAGACCCAGTACTTC TRBD2 TRBJ2-5 NA TRBV4-2
CASRLSGQLLNYGYTF TGTGCCAGCAGATTAAGTGGACAGCTTCTTAACTATGGCTACACCTTC NA TRBJ1-2 NA TRBV6-1
CASSPGQTYEQYF TGCGCCAGCAGCCCGGGACAGACCTACGAGCAGTACTTC TRBD1 TRBJ2-7 many TRBV5-1
CASSPLAGGSLGEQYF TGTGCCAGCAGCCCACTAGCGGGAGGATCTTTGGGCGAGCAGTACTTC TRBD2 TRBJ2-7 many TRBV11-2
CASTSPRDPLNEQFF TGTGCCAGCACGAGCCCCAGGGACCCCCTCAATGAGCAGTTCTTC NA TRBJ2-1 NA TRBV27
CASSLARGVGNEQFF TGTGCCAGCAGCTTAGCCCGGGGAGTTGGCAATGAGCAGTTCTTC NA TRBJ2-1 NA TRBV7-8
CASSIAGAANTEAFF TGTGCCAGTAGTATTGCTGGGGCCGCTAACACTGAAGCTTTCTTT NA TRBJ1-1 NA TRBV19
CATSRDRGTYNEQYF TGTGCCACCAGCAGGGACAGGGGAACCTACAATGAGCAGTACTTC TRBD1 TRBJ2-7 few TRBV15
CASSFGTGKGVRAFF TGTGCCAGCAGCTTCGGGACAGGGAAGGGGGTCAGAGCTTTCTTT TRBD1 TRBJ1-1 many TRBV7-2
CASSQAMGHYGYTF TGTGCCAGCAGCCAAGCAATGGGACACTATGGCTACACCTTC NA TRBJ1-2 NA TRBV16
CASSVTPGQGNYEQYF TGTGCCAGCAGCGTAACCCCGGGACAGGGGAACTACGAGCAGTACTTC TRBD1 TRBJ2-7 NA TRBV9
CASSLGALNTDTQYF TGCGCCAGCAGCTTGGGAGCTTTGAACACAGATACGCAGTATTTT NA TRBJ2-3 once TRBV5-1
CASSPREGQPQHF TGTGCCAGCAGCCCCCGGGAGGGTCAGCCCCAGCATTTT NA TRBJ1-5 once TRBV27
CASSFPGQGYNEQFF TGTGCCAGCAGCTTTCCGGGACAGGGCTACAATGAGCAGTTCTTC TRBD1 TRBJ2-1 few TRBV7-9
CATSSGVSEAFF TGTGCCACCAGTTCGGGCGTCTCTGAAGCTTTCTTT NA TRBJ1-1 NA TRBV15
CASSPPWSGKSSYEQYF TGTGCCAGCAGCCCACCATGGAGCGGGAAGAGCTCCTACGAGCAGTACTTC TRBD2 TRBJ2-7 NA TRBV9
CASTTTGENTEAFF TGTGCCAGCACCACGACAGGGGAGAACACTGAAGCTTTCTTT TRBD1 TRBJ1-1 few TRBV27
CASSHKILGQSDKSYGYTF TGCGCCAGCAGCCACAAAATTCTTGGGCAATCGGATAAGTCCTATGGCTACACCTTC NA TRBJ1-2 NA TRBV4-1
CASSRDRGRDQPQHF TGTGCCAGCAGCCGGGACAGGGGGCGGGATCAGCCCCAGCATTTT TRBD1 TRBJ1-5 many TRBV7-4
CSIIRGSETQYF TGCAGTATTATCAGGGGGTCAGAGACCCAGTACTTC TRBD1 TRBJ2-5 few TRBV20-1
CASSVGLAGGIYEQYF TGTGCCAGCAGCGTAGGGCTAGCGGGAGGTATCTACGAGCAGTACTTC TRBD2 TRBJ2-7 NA TRBV9
CASSLTTSGAGQPQHF TGTGCCAGCAGTTTAACCACATCAGGGGCCGGTCAGCCCCAGCATTTT NA TRBJ1-5 NA TRBV12-3/TRBV12-4